This T cell receptor beta chain emerged from a study of cytomegalovirus exposure and HLA in healthy donors. The study, taken as a whole, reports: Some V segments, TRBV6-2 and TRBV6-3 among them, were indistinguishable and were therefore excluded. Per published accounts, TCR beta sequences correctly predicted the HLA-A and HLA-B alleles of most subjects.

Donors showed nominal health when sampled, although they likely had unrecorded immune exposures. About this clone: Its specificity is unknown.

13 Jbeta primers and 60 Vbeta primers were used for the PCR. Original methodology: Later analysis identified tens of millions of unique TCR beta chains, about 10 million shared. Assay: immunoSEQ multiplex PCR; the TCRdb copy retains only in-frame clones and omits some. The V and J calls and clone size are taken from that table; D and trimming were inferred from the DNA. Of tens of thousands of clones in the sample, about 81% were seen once. CDR3 size: 14 residues. CDR1 is SGHTA, CDR2 FQGTGA, per germline. V was clipped by 2 bases and J by 0 bases, with 5 bases between them. The source material was PBMCs. The receptor's source is a man aged 50-59 years in good health and CMV-seropositive. The chain employs TRBV7-3 and TRBJ2-1; D not certain. DNA for the CDR3: TGTGCCAGCAGCTTATCCAGCTCCTACAATGAGCAGTTCTTC. Protein product: CASSLSSSYNEQFF.